The following is a TCR beta chain sequence with its context. The antigen is unknown. The germline gives CDR1 MDHEN, CDR2 SYDVKM. The CDR3 loop spans 14 amino acids. J lost 7 bases, V lost 4 bases, and 9 bases had no gene match. The sample belongs to a study of blood T cells in healthy people across ages. General study points: Roughly linearly, TCR beta diversity per million T cells fell as age increased.

A J-beta primer mix and a sample-barcoded 5' primer were used in a second PCR of roughly 6 to 11 cycles. A 12-random-nucleotide template-switch adaptor tagged each cDNA molecule. Each CDR3 protein gets one entry after TCRdb re-called the 5' RACE reads with MiXCR. Of approximately 830,000 distinct CDR3 sequences in the sample, less than 80% were seen once. J is TRBJ2-5 and V is TRBV28; 7 nucleotides line up with TRBD1. Material: blood. The TCR sequence derives from a man aged 25 to 40 in good health. CDR3: CASSSTGRTGTQYF. CDR3 coding DNA: TGTGCCAGCAGTTCTACGGGCCGGACAGGGACCCAGTACTTC.